This T cell receptor beta chain emerged from a study of T cells in Graves' hyperthyroidism and ophthalmopathy. In regard to this clonotype: Its antigen is not identified.

Study-wide results and caveats: The model's output predicted ophthalmopathy at a median of roughly 6 months prior to onset.

Germline-derived CDR1 and CDR2 are DFQATT and SNEGSKA (reference sequence). The CDR3 runs to 12 residues. J was trimmed by 3 bases and V by 8 bases; bases with no gene match: 4. From RNA transcripts, TCR beta CDR3 regions were amplified. Researchers ran a first-round RT-PCR on the TCR CDR3 using the HTBI primer set. TCRdb analysed the multiplex PCR reads with MiXCR anew, one entry per CDR3 protein. The sample carries under 250,000 distinct CDR3 sequences, around 16% recorded once. The receptor was derived from a woman aged 45-60 years with Graves' hyperthyroidism. The chain recombines TRBV20-1 with TRBJ2-1; TRBD2 matches 7 bases. The sequencing sample was made of blood. The CDR3 DNA follows: TGCAGTATCTCTAGCGGCTACAATGAGCAGTTCTTC. Translating gives CSISSGYNEQFF.